These T cell receptor beta chains were read from a single sample in a study of blood T cells in healthy people across ages. A single record per CDR3 protein comes from TCRdb applying MiXCR to the 5' RACE reads. The table includes about 800,000 distinct CDR3 sequences, about 25% detected once. The sample was also reused in another study, on T cells of mothers and their children.

The material sequenced was blood. The source is a boy aged 5-17 years in good health. The CDR3 runs from the conserved cysteine through the conserved F or W. Each record gives: D gene, J gene, CDR3 length, clone size, V gene, CDR3 protein, CDR3 DNA. A D gene is named only where the DNA matches it firmly. Clone size is stated in some rows and not others, as once, few, many or a class when expanded.

>TRBD2|TRBJ2-3|18|few|TRBV12-3/TRBV12-4
CASSPGLAGDLTTDTQYF
TGTGCCAGCAGTCCGGGACTAGCGGGGGACCTTACCACAGATACGCAGTATTTT
>.|TRBJ2-1|12|few|TRBV28
CASSLRRREQFF
TGTGCCAGCAGTTTAAGGAGAAGAGAGCAGTTCTTC
>.|TRBJ2-1|14|few|TRBV27
CASSTGDSRNEQFF
TGTGCCAGCAGTACGGGGGACAGTAGAAATGAGCAGTTCTTC
>.|TRBJ2-5|14|.|TRBV20-1
CSASIAGSQETQYF
TGCAGTGCTAGTATTGCAGGGTCCCAGGAGACCCAGTACTTC
>TRBD1|TRBJ2-7|14|.|TRBV19
CASSMTGAVYEQYF
TGTGCCAGTAGTATGACAGGGGCGGTCTACGAGCAGTACTTC
>TRBD2|TRBJ2-1|18|.|TRBV6-2/TRBV6-3
CASRRGLAGDKSYNEQFF
TGTGCCAGCCGGAGGGGACTAGCGGGAGATAAGTCCTACAATGAGCAGTTCTTC
>TRBD1|TRBJ1-5|15|.|TRBV20-1
CSARDQRQGGQPQHF
TGCAGTGCTAGAGATCAGAGACAGGGCGGTCAGCCCCAGCATTTT
>.|TRBJ2-5|13|.|TRBV20-1
CSASLGAKETQYF
TGCAGTGCTAGTCTGGGGGCCAAAGAGACCCAGTACTTC
>.|TRBJ1-4|13|.|TRBV7-9
CASSRGGLEKLFF
TGTGCCAGCAGCCGTGGGGGTTTAGAAAAACTGTTTTTT
>.|TRBJ2-3|12|few|TRBV7-9
CASSTYKDTQYF
TGTGCCAGCAGCACTTATAAAGATACGCAGTATTTT